The 18 T cell receptor beta chains below all came from one sample that was sequenced in a study of T cell responses to AZD1222 COVID-19 vaccine. The data were produced by immunoSEQ multiplex PCR, yet TCRdb's version contains in-frame clones alone and is incomplete. The table lists about 150,000 clones, roughly 90% of them singletons, with 2.5% to 3.5% in the top ten. This material consisted of peripheral blood, taken 28 days after the second AZD1222 dose. These receptors were obtained from an adult who received the AZD1222 COVID-19 vaccine.

V gene TRBV7-8 combines with J gene TRBJ2-1; maybe TRBD2 (7 bases). The germline V and J ends were trimmed by 5 bases and 9 bases, with 23 bases remaining between them. The germline V gene encodes CDR1 SGHVS and CDR2 FQNEAQ. This CDR3 has 16 residues. CDR3 nucleotides: TGTGCCAGCAGCCCCACGAGGCGGGAGTTGGGGGCTGAGCAGTTCTTC. This translates into CASSPTRRELGAEQFF.

The V and J genes are TRBV6-2 or TRBV6-3 and TRBJ2-1, with D possibly called TRBD1 or TRBD2 (6 bases each). The CDR3 spans 17 residues. With 5 bases removed from V and 2 bases from J, the gap between germline ends came to 19 bases. Germline CDR1 reads MNHEY; CDR2 reads SVGEGT. Written as DNA, the CDR3 is TGTGCCAGCAGTGACCCGAGGGGGGCACTAACCTACAATGAGCAGTTCTTC. Translation gives CASSDPRGALTYNEQFF.

The gene calls are TRBV27 and TRBJ2-7; no clear D gene. Germline lookup yields CDR1 MNHEY and CDR2 SMNVEV (reference sequence). V lost 5 bases to trimming and J lost 2 bases, with 10 bases between them. The CDR3 runs 13 residues. The CDR3 region is CASSLTQTYEQYF. In nucleotides, the CDR3 is TGTGCCAGCAGTCTTACCCAAACCTACGAGCAGTACTTC.

This clone was recorded once. The chain is built from TRBV15 and TRBJ1-5; D possibly corresponds to TRBD1 (5 bases). Germline CDR1 is LNHNV and CDR2 is YYDKDF (reference sequence). The CDR3 is 15 residues long. V was pared by 0 bases and J by 7 bases, with 13 bases between. Here the CDR3 reads CATSRDGRGEQPQHF. For the CDR3, the DNA is TGTGCCACCAGCAGAGACGGGAGGGGAGAGCAGCCCCAGCATTTT.

The V call is TRBV19, the J call TRBJ1-4; D is perhaps TRBD1 (5 bases). Trimming left V 0 bases short and J 8 bases short, with 16 bases between. From germline, CDR1 is LNHDA and CDR2 SQIVND (reference sequence). The CDR3 is made up of 16 amino acids. The CDR3 sequence is CASSIEGGTLVEKLFF. The CDR3 DNA follows: TGTGCCAGTAGTATAGAGGGTGGGACGTTAGTGGAAAAACTGTTTTTT.

This clone was seen a few times. This chain links TRBV30 with TRBJ1-4; D remains ambiguous. Trimming pared 2 bases from V and 4 bases from J, leaving 8 bases between. This CDR3 is built from 13 residues. The V gene's germline CDR1 is GTSNPN and CDR2 SVGIG (reference sequence). The CDR3 loop is CAWSRLRNEKLFF. As DNA, the CDR3 is TGTGCCTGGAGTCGTCTTCGTAATGAAAAACTGTTTTTT.

The chain couples TRBV6-5 to TRBJ1-2; D is undetermined. Germline lookup yields CDR1 MNHEY and CDR2 SVGAGI. The CDR3 sequence is 14 residues long. The V end lost 8 bases, the J end lost 0 bases, and 13 bases lay between the germline ends. As DNA, the CDR3 is TGTGCCAGCGGGCCAGGTCCTTCTAACTATGGCTACACCTTC. Translation gives CASGPGPSNYGYTF.

The gene calls are TRBV6-1 and TRBJ2-2; D is undetermined. CDR3 length: 14 amino acids. In germline, CDR1 is MNHNS, CDR2 SASEGT. The V gene lost 2 bases and the J gene lost 7 bases, with 11 bases spanning the gap. The CDR3 bases are TGTGCCAGCAGTGAATATCGTCGCGTCGGGGAGCTGTTTTTT. Translating gives CASSEYRRVGELFF.

The V call is TRBV4-2, the J call TRBJ2-2, with D perhaps TRBD2 (6 bases). Trimming pared 0 bases from V and 3 bases from J, leaving 11 bases between. Germline CDR1 and CDR2: LGHNA and YNFKEQ. There are 16 residues in the CDR3. This CDR3 is CASSQEWGGHTGELFF. In DNA, the CDR3 is TGTGCCAGCAGCCAAGAATGGGGAGGCCACACCGGGGAGCTGTTTTTT.

In its sample, this clone was seen once. The V and J genes are TRBV27 and TRBJ1-6, with TRBD1 as a possible D gene (6 bases). Trimming stripped 0 bases from V and 4 bases from J, with 16 bases between. The CDR3 contains 18 residues. Germline values: CDR1 MNHEY, CDR2 SMNVEV (reference sequence). The CDR3 DNA reads as TGTGCCAGCAGTTTATCTGGACAGCCCCCTTCATATAATTCACCCCTCCACTTT. This sequence encodes CASSLSGQPPSYNSPLHF.

V and J are TRBV12-3 or TRBV12-4 and TRBJ2-3; D is unclear. The CDR3 extends over 11 amino acids. Trimming took 3 bases from V and 5 from J, leaving 3 bases between them. CDR3 sequence: CASSLIDTQYF. CDR3 nucleotides: TGTGCCAGCAGTTTGATAGATACGCAGTATTTT.

The chain combines TRBV2 with TRBJ1-1; 8 bases agree with TRBD1. This CDR3 has 14 amino acids. Germline CDR1 SNHLY, CDR2 FYNNEI. J lost 3 bases, V lost 4 bases, and 4 bases had no gene match. CDR3 sequence: CASSGLQGDTEAFF. The DNA of the CDR3 is TGTGCCAGCAGTGGGCTACAGGGGGACACTGAAGCTTTCTTT.

The chain links TRBV11-2 to TRBJ2-2, with no clear D. The V and J ends lost 5 bases and 9 bases respectively, with 22 bases between them. The CDR3 has 16 amino acids. Per the germline V gene, CDR1 is SGHAT and CDR2 is FQNNGV. Here the CDR3 reads CASSNPRVLVSRELFF. The DNA for the CDR3 is TGTGCCAGCAGCAACCCCCGGGTACTCGTGTCGCGGGAGCTGTTTTTT.

This clone was observed once. The gene calls are TRBV5-4 and TRBJ1-2, with 11 positions matching TRBD1. CDR1 is SGHNT, CDR2 YYREEE, per germline (reference sequence). Trimming cost V 4 bases and J 8 bases; bases outside gene matches: 4. The CDR3 contains 13 residues. In DNA form, the CDR3 reads TGTGCCAGCAGCCCCGGGACAGGGGGAGGCTACACCTTC. It codes for CASSPGTGGGYTF.

This chain uses TRBV18 with TRBJ1-4; D not resolved. This CDR3 has 14 residues. Germline lookup yields CDR1 KGHSH and CDR2 LQKENI. The V end lost 0 bases, the J end lost 8 bases, and 10 bases lay between the germline ends. The CDR3 bases are TGTGCCAGCTCACCACCTAATACGGAGGAAAAACTGTTTTTT. Amino acid sequence: CASSPPNTEEKLFF.

V and J are TRBV24-1 and TRBJ1-5; D is perhaps TRBD1 (5 bases). From germline, CDR1 is KGHDR and CDR2 SFDVKD. V lost 4 bases, J lost 4 bases, and 13 bases lay in between. The CDR3 covers 15 residues. DNA for the CDR3: TGTGCCACCAGTGACACGGGACTCCTTAATCAGCCCCAGCATTTT. Residues: CATSDTGLLNQPQHF.

This sequence joins TRBV28 and TRBJ2-7; 11 nucleotides match TRBD2. After removal of 1 base from V and 4 bases from J, the junction contained 9 bases not matched to a gene. Per the germline V gene, CDR1 is MDHEN and CDR2 is SYDVKM. The CDR3 runs 17 residues. CDR3 sequence (DNA): TGTGCCAGCAGTTTATTGCAGGCTAGCGGGAGGCCTTACGAGCAGTACTTC. It yields the protein CASSLLQASGRPYEQYF.

This chain links TRBV6-2 or TRBV6-3 with TRBJ2-4; D is possibly TRBD2 (5 bases). CDR1 is MNHEY and CDR2 is SVGEGT in the germline V gene. V was trimmed by 2 bases and J by 0 bases, leaving 20 bases between them. CDR3 length: 19 residues. CDR3 protein: CASSYPQTRRLVAKNIQYF. The CDR3 DNA is TGTGCCAGCAGTTACCCACAGACCCGGAGGCTCGTAGCCAAAAACATTCAGTACTTC.